This TCR beta chain was obtained from a study of T cell responses to AZD1222 COVID-19 vaccine (dated by TCRdb to the early 2020s). Study-wide context: AZD1222 recipients whose second dose came at about 4 weeks and those whose second dose came at about 12 weeks were combined into one group, since spike-specific TCR depth and breadth did not differ between the two schedules. A total of more than 230 trial participants underwent TCR sequencing, of whom nearly 210 received two doses of AZD1222 and around 25 received two doses of the MenACWY control vaccine. Trial participants were enrolled by age into 18-55, 56-69 and 70-plus year subgroups, with roughly 160, 29 and 62 TCR-sequenced participants respectively.

The sample's time point, from its label and the paper: baseline before first vaccination. Samples from vaccinated people were obtained from the UK trials COV001 and COV002, which included a single-blind randomized controlled phase 2/3 trial of AZD1222 (ChAdOx1 nCoV-19) in healthy adults. For TCRbeta chain sequencing, PBMC samples from trial participants were taken at day 0 and at day 28 after the second dose. On the study overall, not on this receptor specifically: A significant rise in spike-specific TCR breadth and depth was observed after two AZD1222 doses relative to day 0 and relative to MenACWY recipients. Conclusions about previously exposed vaccinees are limited, since just 6 or 7 AZD1222 recipients were seropositive for SARS-CoV-2 at baseline. Reportedly, close to half of the unique spike-specific TCRs recognized epitopes lying outside the regions that are mutated in the B.1.351 and B.1.1.7 variants. Because no day 14 peak-response samples were available, the repertoires could be characterized only after the peak T cell response. In the small 56-69-year group, the increase in depth fell short of significance, most likely because of low power. Most participants were white British and females outnumbered males, and the authors suggested that clonal diversity may have been underestimated. The whole spike protein was spanned by vaccine-associated CD4 TCRs, and dominant responses were seen in regions 160-218 and 743-854.

The CDR3 regions of human TCRbeta chains were subjected to immunosequencing. In the original analysis: Repertoire TCRs were checked for matches against a reference library of SARS-CoV-2-specific TCRs that had been generated using the MIRA antigen-specificity platform. Breadth was defined as the fraction of unique TCRs that were SARS-CoV-2-associated. Depth was defined as the fraction of total T cells that were SARS-CoV-2-associated. Using the MIRA data, every spike-specific TCR was mapped to the spike region that the TCR reacted to and assigned to either a CD4 or a CD8 class. Log10-transformed breadth and depth values were compared by one-way ANOVA with Sidak's multiple comparisons tests. TCRdb took this table from immuneACCESS and kept in-frame rearrangements with V and J called. Such tables lack part of the clones; where checked against another copy, unresolved V genes explain under half of the gap, and the rest is unexplained. The V and J calls and clone size come from that table; D and trimming were worked out from the DNA. The sample table records some 100,000 clones; approximately 90% of these occur just once. The biggest ten clones account for about 3% of the sample.

Reading the germline V gene gives CDR1 KGHDR and CDR2 SFDVKD. The CDR3 spans 18 residues, from the cysteine through the phenylalanine. Only the CDR3 DNA stays, 54 bases, in frame from base 1. Trimming leaves V shorter by 3 bases and J shorter by 1 base, with the junction holding 10 bases beyond the gene matches. Details on this clone: Its antigen is currently not known. Base qualities are missing; no much larger clone stands one base away.

In this chain, TRBV24-1 is recombined with TRBJ2-3; TRBD2 fits 9 bases in the junction. The sequencing here drew on peripheral blood, taken on day 0 of AZD1222 vaccination. The sequence was collected from an adult in good health. Here the CDR3 is given as CATSDPGAASGGTDTQYF. The sequenced DNA is TGTGCCACCAGTGATCCTGGGGCCGCTAGCGGGGGCACAGATACGCAGTATTTT.